One and the same sample provided the 27 T cell receptor beta chains below, sequenced in a study of T cell responses to AZD1222 COVID-19 vaccine. Profiled with immunoSEQ multiplex PCR; TCRdb holds only in-frame clones, not every one. The data contain about 130,000 clones, 65% to 90% of them singletons. The specimen comprised peripheral blood, sampled 28 days after the second dose of the MenACWY control vaccine. All receptors derive from an adult who received the MenACWY meningococcal vaccine as a control.

The gene calls are TRBV27 and TRBJ2-1; 15 nucleotides align to TRBD2. The CDR3 contains 15 residues. V shed 4 bases and J 7 bases; nucleotides not matched to a gene: 2. Germline assignment: CDR1 MNHEY and CDR2 SMNVEV (reference sequence). This chain's CDR3 is CASSSGTSGRNEQFF. In nucleotides, the CDR3 is TGTGCCAGCAGTTCAGGGACTAGCGGGAGGAATGAGCAGTTCTTC.

The chain uses TRBV11-2 and TRBJ1-5, with 9 bases identical to TRBD1. CDR1 and CDR2 from the germline V gene are SGHAT and FQNNGV. Trimming took 5 bases from V and 5 from J; bases not matched to a gene: 7. CDR3 length: 15 residues. The CDR3 DNA reads TGTGCCAGCAGCCGTGGGACAGGGAAGGATCAGCCCCAGCATTTT. This translates into CASSRGTGKDQPQHF.

The chain joins TRBV11-2 to TRBJ1-1; TRBD1 agrees at 9 bases. This CDR3 is 13 amino acids long. Germline loops: CDR1 SGHAT, CDR2 FQNNGV. The trim removed 5 bases at V and 8 bases at J, leaving 6 bases unmatched. The chain's CDR3 is CASSLVGQGEAFF. The CDR3 DNA reads TGTGCCAGCAGCCTCGTGGGACAGGGAGAAGCTTTCTTT.

The genes are TRBV18 and TRBJ1-5; tentative D call: TRBD1 (5 bases). Germline assignment: CDR1 KGHSH and CDR2 LQKENI. The CDR3 covers 14 residues. V lost 5 bases and J lost 9, with 17 bases in between. CDR3: CASSVGTENGPQHF. Here the CDR3 DNA reads TGTGCCAGCTCAGTCGGGACGGAAAATGGGCCCCAGCATTTT.

The chain recombines TRBV10-3 with TRBJ2-5, with a possible D match to TRBD2 (6 bases). CDR3 length: 14 residues. Trimming took off 2 bases at V and 1 base at J, with 8 bases between the two ends. The germline CDR1 and CDR2 sequences are ENHRY and SYGVKD. CDR3 loop: CAISEGRGQETQYF. The CDR3 DNA follows: TGTGCCATCAGTGAGGGGCGGGGCCAAGAGACCCAGTACTTC.

This clone was detected only once. This chain links TRBV28 with TRBJ1-2, with 9 bases identical to TRBD1. Germline V gene sequence: CDR1 MDHEN, CDR2 SYDVKM. The CDR3 contains 16 residues. Trimming removed 4 bases from V and 7 bases from J; junction bases left unmatched: 13. CDR3 sequence: CASSSPNLDRGPGYTF. The CDR3 DNA sequence: TGTGCCAGCAGTTCCCCCAATTTGGACAGGGGTCCTGGCTACACCTTC.

The chain has TRBV4-2 and TRBJ2-7; a possible D gene is TRBD2 (6 bases). This CDR3 contains 15 residues. Germline V gene data show CDR1 as LGHNA and CDR2 as YNFKEQ. V was cut by 1 base and J by 1 base, with 11 bases left in between. In DNA form, the CDR3 reads TGTGCCAGCAGCCAAGGGGGGGACTCATCCTACGAGCAGTACTTC. Translated: CASSQGGDSSYEQYF.

This clone was observed once. This sequence joins TRBV14 and TRBJ1-1; D uncertain. CDR3 length equals 13 residues. Germline V gene lookup returns CDR1 SGHDN and CDR2 FVKESK. Trimming took 4 bases from V and 4 from J, leaving 10 bases between them. The CDR3, as DNA: TGTGCCAGCAGCCGGCTGGCGGGCACTGAAGCTTTCTTT. Its protein is CASSRLAGTEAFF.

J is TRBJ1-6 and V is TRBV4-3; D remains ambiguous. Germline CDR1 reads LGHNA; CDR2 reads YSLEER. This CDR3 is built from 18 residues. Trimming left V 1 base short and J 0 bases short, with 13 bases between. CDR3 residues: CASSQVIPGSSYNSPLHF. The DNA for the CDR3 is TGCGCCAGCAGCCAAGTTATCCCTGGGAGCTCCTATAATTCACCCCTCCACTTT.

The gene calls are TRBV5-1 and TRBJ2-5; D is ambiguous. The germline V gene has CDR1 SGHRS and CDR2 YFSETQ. This CDR3 region has 14 residues. Trimming removed 4 bases at V and 2 bases at J, with 12 bases between. CDR3 sequence: CASSNSGPQETQYF. CDR3 bases: TGCGCCAGCAGCAATTCCGGGCCGCAAGAGACCCAGTACTTC.

CDR3 protein: CASSDSGRLGHNEQFF. In DNA, the CDR3 is TGTGCCAGCAGTGACTCAGGGAGACTAGGTCACAATGAGCAGTTCTTC. V usage is TRBV6-4 and J usage is TRBJ2-1; possible D gene TRBD2, 6 bases. The germline CDR1 and CDR2 sequences are MRHNA and SNTAGT. The CDR3 length is 16 residues. V gave up 0 bases and J gave up 5 bases, with 14 bases separating them.

The rearrangement joins TRBV24-1 to TRBJ2-1; 11 nucleotides line up with TRBD2. The CDR3 has 19 residues. V gave up 4 bases and J gave up 4 bases; unmatched junction bases: 14. From germline, CDR1 is KGHDR and CDR2 SFDVKD. CDR3 sequence: CATSDVPGLADAIYNEQFF. CDR3 DNA sequence: TGTGCCACCAGTGACGTACCGGGACTAGCGGATGCCATTTACAATGAGCAGTTCTTC.

The J gene is TRBJ1-6, the V gene TRBV6-4; 7 bases are a match to TRBD1. The CDR3 contains 14 residues. The J segment lost 4 bases and the V segment lost 6 bases, leaving 3 bases of the junction unmatched. Germline V lookup: CDR1 MRHNA, CDR2 SNTAGT. CDR3 nucleotide sequence: TGTGCCAGCAGCAAACAGGGGTATAATTCACCCCTCCACTTT. The encoded protein is CASSKQGYNSPLHF.

The genes are TRBV27 and TRBJ2-3; D remains ambiguous. The V and J ends lost 2 bases and 3 bases respectively, with 12 bases between them. The CDR3 extends over 15 amino acids. CDR1 and CDR2 from the germline V gene are MNHEY and SMNVEV (reference sequence). The CDR3 nucleotides read TGTGCCAGCAGTTTAGACCCGGCCCATACAGATACGCAGTATTTT. Protein product: CASSLDPAHTDTQYF.

CDR3 region: CASSPGGYEQYF. CDR3 DNA sequence: TGTGCCAGCAGTCCTGGCGGCTACGAGCAGTACTTC. The chain is built from TRBV27 and TRBJ2-7; no definite D call. V was clipped by 5 bases and J by 3 bases, with 8 bases between them. CDR1 and CDR2 from the germline V gene are MNHEY and SMNVEV (reference sequence). The CDR3 is 12 amino acids.

The rearrangement joins TRBV10-3 to TRBJ1-3, with 9 bases aligning to TRBD1. Germline values: CDR1 ENHRY, CDR2 SYGVKD. The CDR3 consists of 14 residues. With 4 bases clipped from V and 8 bases from J, the junction kept 6 bases outside the gene matches. CDR3 sequence: CAISVGTGLDTIYF. CDR3 coding DNA: TGTGCCATCAGTGTTGGGACAGGGCTAGACACCATATATTTT.

Here the CDR3 reads CASSYSSGGQETQYF. CDR3 in DNA: TGTGCCAGCAGTTACTCTAGCGGGGGGCAAGAGACCCAGTACTTC. The chain uses TRBV27 and TRBJ2-5, with TRBD2 identical over 11 bases. This CDR3 spans 15 amino acids. Germline CDR1 reads MNHEY; CDR2 reads SMNVEV (reference sequence). V lost 4 bases and J lost 2; bases outside the gene matches: 3.

V is TRBV18 and J is TRBJ2-1, with D hard to call. From germline, CDR1 is KGHSH and CDR2 LQKENI. The V and J ends lost 5 bases and 3 bases respectively, with 5 bases between them. The CDR3 contains 12 residues. The CDR3 loop reads CASSAGYNEQFF. CDR3 coding DNA: TGTGCCAGCTCAGCAGGCTACAATGAGCAGTTCTTC.

The rearrangement uses TRBV18 and TRBJ1-1; D is perhaps TRBD1 (6 bases). Germline V CDR1 and CDR2: KGHSH, LQKENI. V lost 4 bases and J lost 2, with 11 bases in between. The CDR3 sequence is 14 residues long. This chain's CDR3 is CASSLQGGNTEAFF. The CDR3 coding sequence is TGTGCCAGCTCACTACAAGGGGGTAACACTGAAGCTTTCTTT.

The V gene is TRBV7-9, the J gene TRBJ1-6; D remains ambiguous. CDR3 length: 16 amino acids. V gave up 5 bases and J gave up 8 bases, with 19 bases separating them. The germline V gene has CDR1 SEHNR and CDR2 FQNEAQ (reference sequence). The CDR3 nucleotides are TGTGCCAGCAGCCCAGAAAGCCAGATTAGGGATTCACCCCTCCACTTT. It translates to CASSPESQIRDSPLHF. The full variable domain, rest sourced from reference TRBV7-9 and TRBJ1-6, is DTGVSQNPRHKITKRGQNVTFRCDPISEHNRLYWYRQTLGQGPEFLTYFQNEAQLEKSRLLSDRFSAERPKGSFSTLEIQRTEQGDSAMYLCASSPESQIRDSPLHFGNGTRLTVT.

CDR3 nucleotides: TGTGCCTGGAGTGACTACAACTATGGCTACACCTTC. It is translated as CAWSDYNYGYTF. The chain uses TRBV30 and TRBJ1-2; unclear D gene. With 1 base removed from V and 2 bases from J, the gap between germline ends came to 5 bases. Germline V gene sequence: CDR1 GTSNPN, CDR2 SVGIG (reference sequence). This CDR3 has 12 residues.

The rearrangement joins TRBV7-2 to TRBJ1-2; D not certain. CDR3 size: 16 residues. Germline CDR1 is SGHTA and CDR2 is FQGNSA. V lost 1 base, J lost 1 base, and 13 bases lay in between. CDR3 sequence reads: CASSLGGSNNNYGYTF. CDR3 nucleotide sequence: TGTGCCAGCAGCTTAGGAGGGTCGAATAATAACTATGGCTACACCTTC. Together with reference TRBV7-2 and TRBJ1-2, the CDR3 gives the full variable domain: GAGVSQSPSNKVTEKGKDVELRCDPISGHTALYWYRQSLGQGLEFLIYFQGNSAPDKSGLPSDRFSAERTGGSVSTLTIQRTQQEDSAVYLCASSLGGSNNNYGYTFGSGTRLTVV.

The chain couples TRBV4-1 to TRBJ1-1; 9 bases agree with TRBD1. In germline, CDR1 is MGHRA, CDR2 YSYEKL. The length of the CDR3 is 16 residues. V lost 4 bases, J lost 3 bases, and 9 bases stayed unmatched. The CDR3 protein is CASSPIGRTGDTEAFF. CDR3 nucleotides: TGCGCCAGCAGCCCCATAGGAAGGACAGGGGACACTGAAGCTTTCTTT.

This rearrangement joins TRBV2 to TRBJ2-5, with 13 bases identical to TRBD2. Per the germline V gene, CDR1 is SNHLY and CDR2 is FYNNEI. CDR3 length equals 18 residues. Losses at the gene ends were 6 bases for V and 5 bases for J; bases not matched to a gene: 15. The CDR3 sequence: CASSDRTSGRSVGETQYF. CDR3 nucleotide sequence: TGTGCCAGCAGCGATAGGACTAGCGGGAGATCGGTCGGTGAGACCCAGTACTTC.

The V call is TRBV27, the J call TRBJ2-2; D is perhaps TRBD2 (5 bases). The CDR3 has 14 residues. The V gene lost 2 bases and the J gene lost 4 bases, with 8 bases spanning the gap. CDR1 is MNHEY and CDR2 is SMNVEV in the germline V gene (reference sequence). CDR3 residues: CASSLGLATGELFF. The CDR3 nucleotides read TGTGCCAGCAGTTTAGGGCTAGCCACCGGGGAGCTGTTTTTT.

The rearrangement joins TRBV12-3 or TRBV12-4 to TRBJ2-1; tentatively, D is TRBD1 (7 bases). The length of the CDR3 is 13 residues. V dropped 9 bases and J dropped 5 bases, with 14 bases sitting between them. The chain's CDR3 is CASRGTVDNEQFF. As DNA, the CDR3 is TGTGCCAGTCGCGGGACAGTAGACAATGAGCAGTTCTTC.

The CDR3 region is CASSFSEKVGTQYF. DNA for the CDR3: TGTGCCAGCAGTTTCTCAGAGAAAGTAGGGACCCAGTACTTC. The chain carries TRBV28 and TRBJ2-5; D not resolved. V lost 3 bases and J 7 bases, leaving 15 bases between the germline ends. CDR3 size: 14 residues. Looked up from germline, CDR1 is MDHEN and CDR2 is SYDVKM.